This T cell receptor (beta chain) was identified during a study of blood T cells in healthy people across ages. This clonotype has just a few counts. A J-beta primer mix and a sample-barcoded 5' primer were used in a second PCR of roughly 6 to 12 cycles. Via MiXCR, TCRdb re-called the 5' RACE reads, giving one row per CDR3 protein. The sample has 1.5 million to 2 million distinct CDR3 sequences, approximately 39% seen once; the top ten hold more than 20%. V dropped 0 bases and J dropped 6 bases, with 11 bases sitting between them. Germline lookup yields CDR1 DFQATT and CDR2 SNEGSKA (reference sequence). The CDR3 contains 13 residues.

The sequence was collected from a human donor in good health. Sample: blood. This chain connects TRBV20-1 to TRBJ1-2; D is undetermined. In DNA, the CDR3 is TGCAGTGCTAGAGATCCCGGAGGAAATGGCTACACCTTC. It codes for CSARDPGGNGYTF.